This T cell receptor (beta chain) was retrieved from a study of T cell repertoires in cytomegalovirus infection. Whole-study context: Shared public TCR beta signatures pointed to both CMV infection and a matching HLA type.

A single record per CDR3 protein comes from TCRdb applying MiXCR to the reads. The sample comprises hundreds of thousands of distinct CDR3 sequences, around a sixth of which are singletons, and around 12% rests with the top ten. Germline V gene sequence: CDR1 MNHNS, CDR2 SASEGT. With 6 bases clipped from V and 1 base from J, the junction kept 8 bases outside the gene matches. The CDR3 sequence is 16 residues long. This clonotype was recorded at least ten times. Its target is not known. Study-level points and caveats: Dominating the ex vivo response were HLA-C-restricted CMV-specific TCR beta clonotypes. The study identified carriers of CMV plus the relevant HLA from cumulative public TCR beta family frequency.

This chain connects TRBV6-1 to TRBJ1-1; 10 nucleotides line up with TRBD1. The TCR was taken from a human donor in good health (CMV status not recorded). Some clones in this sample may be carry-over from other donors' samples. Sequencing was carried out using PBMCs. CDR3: CASRGTGVRRNTEAFF. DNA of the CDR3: TGTGCCAGCAGAGGGACAGGGGTTCGGCGGAACACTGAAGCTTTCTTT.